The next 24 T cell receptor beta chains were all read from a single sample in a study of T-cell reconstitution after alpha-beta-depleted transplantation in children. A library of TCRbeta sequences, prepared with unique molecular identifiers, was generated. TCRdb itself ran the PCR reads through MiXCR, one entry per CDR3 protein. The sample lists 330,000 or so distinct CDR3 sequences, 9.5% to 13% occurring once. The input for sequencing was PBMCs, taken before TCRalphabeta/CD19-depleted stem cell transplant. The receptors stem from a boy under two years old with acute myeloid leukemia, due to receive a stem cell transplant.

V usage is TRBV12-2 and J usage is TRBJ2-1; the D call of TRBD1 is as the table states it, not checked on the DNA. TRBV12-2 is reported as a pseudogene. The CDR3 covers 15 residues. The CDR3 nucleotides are TGTGCAAGTCGCCCCGGGACAGGGGGAGGCAATGAGCAGTTCTTC. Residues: CASRPGTGGGNEQFF.

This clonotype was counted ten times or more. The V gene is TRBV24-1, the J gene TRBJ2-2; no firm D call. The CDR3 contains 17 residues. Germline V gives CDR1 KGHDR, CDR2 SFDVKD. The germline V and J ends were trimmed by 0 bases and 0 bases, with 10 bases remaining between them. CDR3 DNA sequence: TGTGCCACCAGTGATTTGCACACGTCCTCGAACACCGGGGAGCTGTTTTTT. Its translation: CATSDLHTSSNTGELFF.

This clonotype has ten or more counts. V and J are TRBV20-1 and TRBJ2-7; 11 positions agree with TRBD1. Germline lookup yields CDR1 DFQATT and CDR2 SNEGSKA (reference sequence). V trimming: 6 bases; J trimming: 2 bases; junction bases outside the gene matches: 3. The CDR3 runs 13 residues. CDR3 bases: TGCAGTGCCCAGGACAGGGGGCCCTACGAGCAGTACTTC. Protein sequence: CSAQDRGPYEQYF.

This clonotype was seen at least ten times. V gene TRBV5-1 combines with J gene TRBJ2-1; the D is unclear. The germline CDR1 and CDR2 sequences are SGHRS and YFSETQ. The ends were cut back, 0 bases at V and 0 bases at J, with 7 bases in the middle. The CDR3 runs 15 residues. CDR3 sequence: CASSLGLNSYNEQFF. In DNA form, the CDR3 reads TGCGCCAGCAGCTTGGGACTGAACTCCTACAATGAGCAGTTCTTC.

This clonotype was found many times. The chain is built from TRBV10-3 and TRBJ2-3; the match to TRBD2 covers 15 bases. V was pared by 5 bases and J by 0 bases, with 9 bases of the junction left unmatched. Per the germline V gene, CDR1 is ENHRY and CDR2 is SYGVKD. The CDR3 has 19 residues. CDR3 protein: CAISKGRGLAGGSTDTQYF. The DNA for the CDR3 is TGTGCCATCAGTAAAGGTCGGGGACTAGCGGGGGGTAGCACAGATACGCAGTATTTT.

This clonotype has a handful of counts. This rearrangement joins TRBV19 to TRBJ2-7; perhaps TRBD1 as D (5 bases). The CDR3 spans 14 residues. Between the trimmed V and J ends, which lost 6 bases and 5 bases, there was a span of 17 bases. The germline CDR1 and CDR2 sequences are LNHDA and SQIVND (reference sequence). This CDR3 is CASSMRQGTDEQYF. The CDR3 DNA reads TGTGCCAGTAGCATGCGGCAGGGTACGGACGAGCAGTACTTC.

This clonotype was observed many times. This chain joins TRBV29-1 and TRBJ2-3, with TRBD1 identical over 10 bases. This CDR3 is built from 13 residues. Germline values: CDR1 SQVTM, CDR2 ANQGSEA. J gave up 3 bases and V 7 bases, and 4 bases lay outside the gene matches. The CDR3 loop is CSARDRGTDTQYF. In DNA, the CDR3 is TGCAGCGCCAGGGACAGGGGTACAGATACGCAGTATTTT.

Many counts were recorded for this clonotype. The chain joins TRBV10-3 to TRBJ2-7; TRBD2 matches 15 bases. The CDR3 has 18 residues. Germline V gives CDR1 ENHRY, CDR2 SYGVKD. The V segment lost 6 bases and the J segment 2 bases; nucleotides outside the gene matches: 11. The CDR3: CAIRAGTSGGLTPYEQYF. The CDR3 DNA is TGTGCCATCAGGGCCGGGACTAGCGGGGGGCTTACTCCCTACGAGCAGTACTTC.

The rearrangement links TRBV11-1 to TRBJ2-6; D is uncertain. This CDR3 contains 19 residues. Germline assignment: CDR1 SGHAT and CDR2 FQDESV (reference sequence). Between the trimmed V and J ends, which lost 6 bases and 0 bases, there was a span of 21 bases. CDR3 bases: TGTGCCAGCAGTCCTTTTCCCAGGATCCCTCTCTCTGGGGCCAACGTCCTGACTTTC. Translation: CASSPFPRIPLSGANVLTF.

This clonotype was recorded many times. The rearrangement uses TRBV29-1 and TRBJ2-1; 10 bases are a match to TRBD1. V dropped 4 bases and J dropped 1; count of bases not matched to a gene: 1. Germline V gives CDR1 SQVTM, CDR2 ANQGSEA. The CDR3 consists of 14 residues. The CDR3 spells CSVVGQGSYNEQFF. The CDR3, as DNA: TGCAGCGTTGTGGGACAGGGGTCCTACAATGAGCAGTTCTTC.

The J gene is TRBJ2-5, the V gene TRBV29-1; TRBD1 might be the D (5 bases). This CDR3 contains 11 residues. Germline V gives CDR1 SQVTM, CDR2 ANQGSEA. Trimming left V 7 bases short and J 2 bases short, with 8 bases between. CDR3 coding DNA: TGCAGCGGACAGTTTCAAGAGACCCAGTACTTC. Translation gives CSGQFQETQYF.

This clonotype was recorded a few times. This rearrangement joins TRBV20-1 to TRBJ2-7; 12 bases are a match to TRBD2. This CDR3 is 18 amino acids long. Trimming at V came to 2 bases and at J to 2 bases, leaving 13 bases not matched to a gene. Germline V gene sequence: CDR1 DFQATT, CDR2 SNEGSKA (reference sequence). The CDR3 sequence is CSARKPGMTSGRAYEQYF. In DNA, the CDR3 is TGCAGTGCTAGAAAGCCCGGGATGACTAGCGGGAGAGCCTACGAGCAGTACTTC.

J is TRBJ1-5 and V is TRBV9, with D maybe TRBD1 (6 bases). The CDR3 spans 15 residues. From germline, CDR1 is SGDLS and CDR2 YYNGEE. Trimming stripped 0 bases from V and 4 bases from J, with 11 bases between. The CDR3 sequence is CASSVGRGNNQPQHF. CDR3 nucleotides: TGTGCCAGCAGCGTAGGAAGGGGGAATAATCAGCCCCAGCATTTT.

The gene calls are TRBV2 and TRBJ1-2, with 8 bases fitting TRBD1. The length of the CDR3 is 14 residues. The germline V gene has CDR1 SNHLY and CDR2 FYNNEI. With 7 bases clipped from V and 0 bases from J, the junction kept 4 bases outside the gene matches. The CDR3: CASNLDRANYGYTF. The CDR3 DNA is TGTGCCAGCAATCTGGACAGGGCTAACTATGGCTACACCTTC. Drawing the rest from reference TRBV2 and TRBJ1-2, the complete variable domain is EPEVTQTPSHQVTQMGQEVILRCVPISNHLYFYWYRQILGQKVEFLVSFYNNEISEKSEIFDDQFSVERPDGSNFTLKIRSTKLEDSAMYFCASNLDRANYGYTFGSGTRLTVV.

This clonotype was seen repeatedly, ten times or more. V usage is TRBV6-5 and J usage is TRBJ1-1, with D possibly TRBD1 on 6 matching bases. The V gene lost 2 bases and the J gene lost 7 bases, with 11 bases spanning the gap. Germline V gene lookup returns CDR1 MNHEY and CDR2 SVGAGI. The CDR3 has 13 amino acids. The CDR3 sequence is CASSYRDNGEAFF. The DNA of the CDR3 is TGTGCCAGCAGTTACCGGGACAACGGTGAAGCTTTCTTT.

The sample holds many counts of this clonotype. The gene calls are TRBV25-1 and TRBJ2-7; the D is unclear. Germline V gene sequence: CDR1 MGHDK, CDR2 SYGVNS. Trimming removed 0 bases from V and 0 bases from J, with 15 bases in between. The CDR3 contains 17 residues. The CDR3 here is CASSEYPSDTSSYEQYF. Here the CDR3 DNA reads TGTGCCAGCAGTGAATATCCCAGCGATACAAGCTCCTACGAGCAGTACTTC.

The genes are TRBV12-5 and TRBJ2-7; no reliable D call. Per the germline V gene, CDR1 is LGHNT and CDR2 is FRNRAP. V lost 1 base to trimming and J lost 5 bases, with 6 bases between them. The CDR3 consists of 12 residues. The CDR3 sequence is CASGLEGNEQYF. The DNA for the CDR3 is TGTGCTAGTGGTTTGGAAGGCAACGAGCAGTACTTC.

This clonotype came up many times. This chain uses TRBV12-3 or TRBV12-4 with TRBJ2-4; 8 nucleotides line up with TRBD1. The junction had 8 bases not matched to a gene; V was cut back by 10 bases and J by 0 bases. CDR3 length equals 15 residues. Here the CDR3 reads CATQDREIAKNIQYF. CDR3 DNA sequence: TGTGCCACCCAGGACAGGGAGATAGCCAAAAACATTCAGTACTTC.

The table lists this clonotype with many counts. CDR3 loop: CASSPGTGNGYTF. In DNA form, the CDR3 reads TGTGCCAGCAGCCCCGGGACAGGGAATGGCTACACCTTC. V and J are TRBV12-3 or TRBV12-4 and TRBJ1-2; 9 positions match TRBD1. Trimming removed 6 bases from V and 6 bases from J; junction bases left unmatched: 5. The CDR3 totals 13 residues.

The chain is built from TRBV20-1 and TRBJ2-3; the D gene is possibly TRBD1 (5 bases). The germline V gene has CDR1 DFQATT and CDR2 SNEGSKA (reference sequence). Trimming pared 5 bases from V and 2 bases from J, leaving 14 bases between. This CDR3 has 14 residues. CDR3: CSASTTTDTDTQYF. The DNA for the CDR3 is TGCAGTGCTTCAACAACGACAGACACAGATACGCAGTATTTT.

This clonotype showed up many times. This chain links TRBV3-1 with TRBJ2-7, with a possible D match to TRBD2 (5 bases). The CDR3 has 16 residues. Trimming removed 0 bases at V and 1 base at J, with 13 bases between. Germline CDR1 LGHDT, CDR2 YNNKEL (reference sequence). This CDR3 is CASSQERLAESYEQYF. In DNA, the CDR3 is TGTGCCAGCAGCCAAGAAAGGCTAGCAGAGTCCTACGAGCAGTACTTC.

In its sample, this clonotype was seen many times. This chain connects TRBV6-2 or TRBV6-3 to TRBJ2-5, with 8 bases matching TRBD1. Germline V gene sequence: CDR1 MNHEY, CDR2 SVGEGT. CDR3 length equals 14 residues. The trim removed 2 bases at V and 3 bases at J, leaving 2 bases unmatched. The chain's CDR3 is CASSYPGQEETQYF. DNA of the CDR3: TGTGCCAGCAGTTACCCGGGACAGGAAGAGACCCAGTACTTC.

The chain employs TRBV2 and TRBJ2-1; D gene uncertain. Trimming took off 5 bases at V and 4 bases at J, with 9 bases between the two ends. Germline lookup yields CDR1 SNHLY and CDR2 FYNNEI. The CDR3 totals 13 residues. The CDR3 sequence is CASSKFEYNEQFF. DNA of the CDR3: TGTGCCAGCAGTAAATTCGAGTACAATGAGCAGTTCTTC.

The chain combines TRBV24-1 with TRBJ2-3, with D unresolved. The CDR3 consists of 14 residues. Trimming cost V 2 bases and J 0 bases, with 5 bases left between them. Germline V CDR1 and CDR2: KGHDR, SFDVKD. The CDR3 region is CATSDYKSTDTQYF. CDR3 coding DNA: TGTGCCACCAGTGATTATAAAAGCACAGATACGCAGTATTTT.